Sequencing of this T cell receptor (beta chain) was carried out in a study of PD-L1 blockade in urothelial cancer. Study context: In the patient group, about 85% of the roughly 29 were males with bladder-origin urothelial cancer. Blood yielded a median of approximately 130,000 T cells per sample. The authors examined blood 3 weeks (second dose) and 6 weeks after treatment start.

Time point denoted: pretreatment peripheral blood. Locally advanced or metastatic urothelial carcinoma was present in patients. Produced via immunoSEQ multiplex PCR; TCRdb's table is partial and in-frame only. Altogether tens of thousands of clones are present, 80% to 90% being singletons, with the ten largest covering 1.6%. This clone was picked up one time. Germline CDR1 is SSHAT and CDR2 is FNYEAQ (reference sequence). Trimming left V 3 bases short and J 1 base short, with 6 bases between. This CDR3 region has 13 residues. The specimen was PBMCs, collected around atezolizumab (anti-PD-L1) treatment. This clonotype was sampled from a man aged 70-80 years with urothelial cancer. The chain links TRBV7-7 to TRBJ1-1, with D possibly being TRBD1 (6 bases). CDR3 residues: CASSLDRNTEAFF. CDR3 in DNA: TGTGCCAGCAGCTTGGACAGGAACACTGAAGCTTTCTTT.